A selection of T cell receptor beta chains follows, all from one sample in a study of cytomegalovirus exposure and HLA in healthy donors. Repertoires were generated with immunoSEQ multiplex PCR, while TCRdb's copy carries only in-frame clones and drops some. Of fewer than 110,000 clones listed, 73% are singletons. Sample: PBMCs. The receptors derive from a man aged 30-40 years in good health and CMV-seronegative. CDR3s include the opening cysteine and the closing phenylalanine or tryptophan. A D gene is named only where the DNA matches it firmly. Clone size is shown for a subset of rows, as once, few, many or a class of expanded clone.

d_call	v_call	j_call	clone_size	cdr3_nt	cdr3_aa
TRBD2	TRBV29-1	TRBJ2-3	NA	TGCAGCGTGGAGCGGGGGGGCACAGATACGCAGTATTTT	CSVERGGTDTQYF
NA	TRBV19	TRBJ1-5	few	TGTGCCAGTAGTATTACGGGAGACAATCAGCCCCAGCATTTT	CASSITGDNQPQHF
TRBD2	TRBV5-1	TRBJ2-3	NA	TGCGCCAGCAGCGTACGGGGACTAGCGGGATCTTCTAGCACAGATACGCAGTATTTT	CASSVRGLAGSSSTDTQYF
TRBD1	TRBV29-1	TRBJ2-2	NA	TGCAGCGTTGGTCCCGAACAGGGGATAACCGGGGAGCTGTTTTTT	CSVGPEQGITGELFF
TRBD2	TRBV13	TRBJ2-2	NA	TGTGCCAGCAGCTTAGTTTTCCCGGGAGGGCTAACCGGGGAGCTGTTTTTT	CASSLVFPGGLTGELFF
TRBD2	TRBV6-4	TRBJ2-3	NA	TGTGCCAGCGGTGACGGGGGGAGGATACATCTCACAGATACGCAGTATTTT	CASGDGGRIHLTDTQYF
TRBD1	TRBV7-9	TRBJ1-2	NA	TGTGCCAGCAGCTTAACCCGACAGGGGCATGGCTACACCTTC	CASSLTRQGHGYTF
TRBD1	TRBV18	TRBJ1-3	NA	TGTGCCAGCTCGGACACAGGGGCTGGAAACACCATATATTTT	CASSDTGAGNTIYF
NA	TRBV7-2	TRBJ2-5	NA	TGTGCCAGCAGCATCGGGAGTCCTCTACAAGAGACCCAGTACTTC	CASSIGSPLQETQYF
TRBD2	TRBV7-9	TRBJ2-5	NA	TGTGCCAGCAGCTTAGGCTTAGGGGAGGGGGAGACCCAGTACTTC	CASSLGLGEGETQYF
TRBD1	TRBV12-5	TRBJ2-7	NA	TGTGCTAGTGGTTCCGGGACAGAATACGAGCAGTACTTC	CASGSGTEYEQYF
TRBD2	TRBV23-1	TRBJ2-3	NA	TGCGCCAGCAGTCATCATGGACTAGCGGAACTTCTAAATACGCAGTATTTT	CASSHHGLAELLNTQYF
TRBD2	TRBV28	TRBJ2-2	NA	TGTGCCAGCAGTTCGCCCTACGGGGGACTACCTCACCCCGGGGAGCTGTTTTTT	CASSSPYGGLPHPGELFF
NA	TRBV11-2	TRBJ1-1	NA	TGTGCCAGCAGCTTACGGGGGAAGGAAGCTTTCTTT	CASSLRGKEAFF
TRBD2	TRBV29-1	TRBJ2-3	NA	TGCAGCGTTGCTTACGCGGGAGGGCCAGATACGCAGTATTTT	CSVAYAGGPDTQYF
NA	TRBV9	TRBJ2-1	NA	TGTGCCAGCAGCCAGCGGGTCCGGACTTCCTACAATGAGCAGTTCTTC	CASSQRVRTSYNEQFF
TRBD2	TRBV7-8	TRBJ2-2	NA	TGTGCCAGCAGCTTAGTGGGACTAGCTGCCGGGGAGCTGTTTTTT	CASSLVGLAAGELFF
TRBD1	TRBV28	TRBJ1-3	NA	TGTGCCAGCAGTTCGACAGGGGAACGTGGAAACACCATATATTTT	CASSSTGERGNTIYF
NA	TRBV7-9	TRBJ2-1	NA	TGTGCCAGCAGCTTATACGCGGAGAAACAGTTCTTC	CASSLYAEKQFF
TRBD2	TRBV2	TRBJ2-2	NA	TGTGCCAGCAGTGAACGTCCGGGACTAGCGGGCACCGGGGAGCTGTTTTTT	CASSERPGLAGTGELFF
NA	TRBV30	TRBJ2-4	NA	TGTGCCTGGAGTGGGGCAGTAGCCAAAAACATTCAGTACTTC	CAWSGAVAKNIQYF
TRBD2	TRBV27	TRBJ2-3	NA	TGTGCCAGCCCCTGGGCGGGAGGGCCGATGCTGTGGCTGTATTTT	CASPWAGGPMLWLYF
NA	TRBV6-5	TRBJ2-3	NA	TGTGCCAGCAGTTACTCGATAGGGGCGGAAGATACGCAGTATTTT	CASSYSIGAEDTQYF
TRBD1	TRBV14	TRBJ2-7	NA	TGTGCCAGCAGCCAAACCCGACAGGGATTGGAGCAGTACTTC	CASSQTRQGLEQYF
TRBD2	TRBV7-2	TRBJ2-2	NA	TGTGCCAGCAGCTTAGGGGGCGGGGGAGACACCGGGGAGCTGTTTTTT	CASSLGGGGDTGELFF
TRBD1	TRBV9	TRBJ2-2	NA	TGTGCCAGCAGCGTAAGGAGGGGACGGGGACAGGGAGACACCGGGGAGCTGTTTTTT	CASSVRRGRGQGDTGELFF
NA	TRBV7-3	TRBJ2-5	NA	TGTGCCAGCAGCTTGGGCCCGACACTCCAAGAGACCCAGTACTTC	CASSLGPTLQETQYF
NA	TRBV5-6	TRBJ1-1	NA	TGTGCCAGCAGCGTACAGGGCAGCACTGAAGCTTTCTTT	CASSVQGSTEAFF
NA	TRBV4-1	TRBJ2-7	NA	TGCGCCAGCAGCCAAGATCCGACTAGGGGTGGAAACGAGCAGTACTTC	CASSQDPTRGGNEQYF
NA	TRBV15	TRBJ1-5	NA	TGTGCCACCAGCAGAGATCTAAGCAATCAGCCCCAGCATTTT	CATSRDLSNQPQHF
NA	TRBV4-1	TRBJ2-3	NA	TGCGCCAGCAGCCCCCGGAAAGGAGGCTACACAGATACGCAGTATTTT	CASSPRKGGYTDTQYF
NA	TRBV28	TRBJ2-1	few	TGTGCCAGCAATGCGGTGAACTCCTACAATGAGCAGTTCTTC	CASNAVNSYNEQFF
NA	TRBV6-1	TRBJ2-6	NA	TGTGCCAGCAGCCCACAGGGCCTTGGGGCCAACGTCCTGACTTTC	CASSPQGLGANVLTF
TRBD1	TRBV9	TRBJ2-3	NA	TGTGCCAGCAGCGTAGTGGACAGGGGATCGGATACGCAGTATTTT	CASSVVDRGSDTQYF
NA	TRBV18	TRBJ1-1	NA	TGTGCCAGCTCACCACCGTGGGGGCCCCGGGAGGACACTGAAGCTTTCTTT	CASSPPWGPREDTEAFF
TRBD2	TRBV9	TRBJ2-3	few	TGTGCCAGCAGCGCTCGCCCGGGACTAGCGGGAGCGGGCACAGATACGCAGTATTTT	CASSARPGLAGAGTDTQYF
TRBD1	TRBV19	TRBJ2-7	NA	TGTGCCAGTAGCCAAACCAGGCGGGGACAGGGGGACGAGCAGTACTTC	CASSQTRRGQGDEQYF
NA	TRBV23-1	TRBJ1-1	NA	TGCGCCAGCAGTCAAAATTCTCGCGGGGCTAACACTGAAGCTTTCTTT	CASSQNSRGANTEAFF
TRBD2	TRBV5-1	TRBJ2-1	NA	TGCGCCAGCAGCTTGGAGGGAGGGGCCTACAATGAGCAGTTCTTC	CASSLEGGAYNEQFF
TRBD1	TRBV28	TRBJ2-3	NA	TGTGCCAGCAGTTTATCAGGGGGCGCGGGCACAGATACGCAGTATTTT	CASSLSGGAGTDTQYF
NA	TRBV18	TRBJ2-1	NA	TGTGCCAGCTCACCACCGAGGGGACAAGCCAGAGATTACAATGAGCAGTTCTTC	CASSPPRGQARDYNEQFF